This T cell receptor (beta chain) stems from a study of graft-versus-host responses after intestinal transplantation. Overall study: As for transplant type, recipients had multivisceral, liver-intestinal, or isolated intestinal grafts. Every recipient underwent anti-thymocyte globulin induction, then tacrolimus and steroids for 2 to 3 years.

This clone was counted only a few times. Its antigen is undetermined. The method was immunoSEQ multiplex PCR; TCRdb's version includes in-frame clones alone and lacks a portion of them. The sample contains around 99,000 clones, roughly 87% of which appear only once. The receptor was derived from a human donor who was the organ donor for an intestinal transplant. The specimen was unstimulated CD4+ T cells sorted from spleen or lymph node cells, collected before transplant.

This CDR3 is CASSPWTEYEQYF. The CDR3 DNA sequence: TGTGCCAGCAGCCCATGGACAGAGTACGAGCAGTACTTC. The chain carries TRBV7-9 and TRBJ2-7; maybe TRBD1 (6 bases). This CDR3 has 13 residues. CDR1 and CDR2 from the germline V gene are SEHNR and FQNEAQ (reference sequence). Trimming left V 5 bases short and J 4 bases short, with 12 bases between.